This entry lists 2 T cell receptor beta chains sequenced from one sample in a study of neurological immune-mediated disorders. TCRdb re-called the 5' RACE reads through MiXCR, storing one row per CDR3 protein. Altogether about 38,000 distinct CDR3 sequences are present, approximately 7.2% being singletons, with the ten largest covering around 5.7%. Sequenced input: CD4+ T cells from blood. The receptors were sampled from a man over 45 in good health.

This clonotype was seen ten or more times. The chain couples TRBV18 to TRBJ2-7; possibly TRBD2 for D (6 bases). The length of the CDR3 is 16 residues. V was cut by 0 bases and J by 0 bases, with 12 bases left in between. The germline V gene encodes CDR1 KGHSH and CDR2 LQKENI. CDR3 bases: TGTGCCAGCTCACCACCTGCTAGCGACAACTCCTACGAGCAGTACTTC. It yields the protein CASSPPASDNSYEQYF.

This clonotype showed up many times. The chain carries TRBV5-1 and TRBJ2-1; no reliable D call. Looked up from germline, CDR1 is SGHRS and CDR2 is YFSETQ. V dropped 0 bases and J dropped 4 bases, with 11 bases sitting between them. This CDR3 has 15 amino acids. CDR3: CASSLARLGYNEQFF. CDR3 bases: TGCGCCAGCAGCTTGGCCAGGCTTGGATACAATGAGCAGTTCTTC. Filled out from reference TRBV5-1 and TRBJ2-1, the complete variable domain reads KAGVTQTPRYLIKTRGQQVTLSCSPISGHRSVSWYQQTPGQGLQFLFEYFSETQRNKGNFPGRFSGRQFSNSRSEMNVSTLELGDSALYLCASSLARLGYNEQFFGPGTRLTVL.